Listed here is a single T cell receptor (beta chain). No antigen is known for it. CDR1 is MNHEY and CDR2 is SVGAGI in the germline V gene. The CDR3 contains 15 residues. The ends lost 6 bases at V and 7 bases at J; junction bases unmatched: 14. The data derive from a study of T cell responses to AZD1222 COVID-19 vaccine. TCRdb keeps only in-frame clones here, not all; method: immunoSEQ multiplex PCR. The sample records roughly 140,000 clones, around 92% being singletons. The study, taken as a whole, reports: Just five to seven people given AZD1222 tested seropositive at baseline. In a largely white British group with more females than males, clonal diversity was possibly underestimated. The reported proportion of spike-specific TCRs targeting unmutated variant regions was nearly half.

The J gene is TRBJ2-7, the V gene TRBV6-5, with TRBD1 matching over 8 bases. The sample consisted of peripheral blood, taken after recovery from COVID-19. This clonotype was obtained from an adult who had recovered from COVID-19. The CDR3 sequence: CASSPSGTGLGEQYF. CDR3 DNA sequence: TGTGCCAGCAGCCCCTCCGGGACAGGTCTAGGGGAGCAGTACTTC.